The 27 T cell receptor beta chains listed next were all sequenced from one sample in a study of blood T cell repertoires in COVID-19. Sequencing used immunoSEQ multiplex PCR; TCRdb keeps in-frame clones, though not all of them. The repertoire has approximately 200,000 clones, 84% of them found once; the top ten carry around 3.1%. Sequencing was performed on peripheral blood. Receptors originate from a woman aged 25 to 39 who had recovered from COVID-19.

The chain's CDR3 is CATSRDLGTSYEQYF. The CDR3 DNA is TGTGCCACCAGCAGAGATCTCGGGACTAGTTACGAGCAGTACTTC. The genes are TRBV15 and TRBJ2-7, with 8 nucleotides matching TRBD2. The J segment lost 4 bases and the V segment lost 0 bases, leaving 5 bases of the junction unmatched. The CDR3 runs 15 residues. CDR1 LNHNV and CDR2 YYDKDF come from the germline V gene (reference sequence).

The V and J genes are TRBV5-1 and TRBJ2-5; 8 bases are shared with TRBD1. The V gene end was trimmed by 3 bases and the J gene end by 5 bases; junction bases not matched to a gene: 12. Looked up from germline, CDR1 is SGHRS and CDR2 is YFSETQ. This CDR3 has 16 amino acids. The CDR3: CASSYTGGAGMETQYF. CDR3 nucleotide sequence: TGCGCCAGCAGCTACACAGGGGGAGCAGGAATGGAGACCCAGTACTTC. The full variable domain, completed using reference TRBV5-1 and TRBJ2-5, is KAGVTQTPRYLIKTRGQQVTLSCSPISGHRSVSWYQQTPGQGLQFLFEYFSETQRNKGNFPGRFSGRQFSNSRSEMNVSTLELGDSALYLCASSYTGGAGMETQYFGPGTRLLVL.

This clone was seen a handful of times. The chain is built from TRBV6-1 and TRBJ2-1; D call uncertain. CDR1 and CDR2 from the germline V gene are MNHNS and SASEGT. Deletions cut 2 bases from V and 1 base from J, with 6 bases between. The CDR3 consists of 14 residues. In nucleotides, the CDR3 is TGTGCCAGCAGTGAAACGAGGTCCTACAATGAGCAGTTCTTC. Amino acid sequence: CASSETRSYNEQFF.

This CDR3 is CASSLKGSGRFNEQFF. CDR3 nucleotide sequence: TGTGCCAGCAGCTTAAAGGGTAGCGGGAGATTCAATGAGCAGTTCTTC. The V call is TRBV7-3, the J call TRBJ2-1, with 9 bases that match TRBD2. The CDR3 has 16 residues. With 1 base clipped from V and 6 bases from J, the junction kept 7 bases outside the gene matches. Germline V gene lookup returns CDR1 SGHTA and CDR2 FQGTGA.

This clone came up once. V is TRBV27 and J is TRBJ2-1, with 8 positions matching TRBD2. The CDR3 loop spans 17 amino acids. CDR1 is MNHEY and CDR2 is SMNVEV in the germline V gene (reference sequence). Germline trimming cut 8 bases from V and 5 bases from J; bases unmatched to any gene: 17. The CDR3 DNA follows: TGTGCCAGCCGCGTGGGGGGACTAGTATGGACCAACAATGAGCAGTTCTTC. Translated, it gives CASRVGGLVWTNNEQFF.

The chain links TRBV11-3 to TRBJ1-2, with TRBD1 identical over 7 bases. This CDR3 has 15 amino acids. With 4 bases clipped from V and 3 bases from J, the junction kept 8 bases outside the gene matches. Germline loops: CDR1 SGHNT, CDR2 YENEEA. This CDR3 reads CASSSSGTVDYGYTF. The CDR3 nucleotides are TGTGCCAGCAGCTCCTCCGGGACAGTCGACTATGGCTACACCTTC.

The chain uses TRBV2 and TRBJ2-7; D uncertain. CDR1 and CDR2 from the germline V gene are SNHLY and FYNNEI. The CDR3 has 12 amino acids. Trimming stripped 7 bases from V and 0 bases from J, with 7 bases between. CDR3 region: CASKISSYEQYF. CDR3 coding DNA: TGTGCCAGCAAAATCTCCTCCTACGAGCAGTACTTC.

The chain combines TRBV11-2 with TRBJ2-1; D may be TRBD2 (5 bases). CDR3 length: 17 residues. Trimming cost V 1 base and J 0 bases, with 13 bases left between them. Germline lookup yields CDR1 SGHAT and CDR2 FQNNGV. This chain's CDR3 is CASSLGGAGLSYNEQFF. CDR3 nucleotide sequence: TGTGCCAGCAGCTTAGGAGGTGCGGGCCTCTCCTACAATGAGCAGTTCTTC. The whole variable domain, remainder taken from reference TRBV11-2 and TRBJ2-1, is EAGVAQSPRYKIIEKRQSVAFWCNPISGHATLYWYQQILGQGPKLLIQFQNNGVVDDSQLPKDRFSAERLKGVDSTLKIQPAKLEDSAVYLCASSLGGAGLSYNEQFFGPGTRLTVL.

This clone was counted a single time. The genes are TRBV11-2 and TRBJ2-7; TRBD2 aligns across 12 bases. CDR1 SGHAT and CDR2 FQNNGV come from the germline V gene. CDR3 length: 15 residues. V was clipped by 5 bases and J by 2 bases; unmatched bases: 4. The CDR3 DNA follows: TGTGCCAGCAGCGGAGGACTAGCGGGAACCTACGAGCAGTACTTC. This sequence encodes CASSGGLAGTYEQYF.

This chain uses TRBV18 with TRBJ1-2; 7 positions match TRBD1. The CDR3 runs 14 residues. Germline CDR1 is KGHSH and CDR2 is LQKENI. The V and J ends lost 5 bases and 8 bases, in that order; junction bases with no gene match: 11. CDR3 protein: CASSDTDRLEGYTF. The CDR3 DNA is TGTGCCAGCTCAGATACGGACAGGTTGGAGGGCTACACCTTC. Complete variable domain (other parts from reference TRBV18 and TRBJ1-2): NAGVMQNPRHLVRRRGQEARLRCSPMKGHSHVYWYRQLPEEGLKFMVYLQKENIIDESGMPKERFSAEFPKEGPSILRIQQVVRGDSAAYFCASSDTDRLEGYTFGSGTRLTVV.

The rearrangement links TRBV9 to TRBJ2-3, with D tentatively TRBD2 (6 bases). The CDR3 length is 15 residues. V dropped 0 bases and J dropped 2 bases, with 10 bases sitting between them. Germline CDR1 and CDR2: SGDLS and YYNGEE. The CDR3 coding sequence is TGTGCCAGCAGCGTAGCTGGGGGGAACACAGATACGCAGTATTTT. This translates into CASSVAGGNTDTQYF.

The CDR3 nucleotides read TGTGCCAGCAGCTTCGGGACTAGCGGGAGGTCAGATACGCAGTATTTT. Protein sequence: CASSFGTSGRSDTQYF. This sequence joins TRBV11-2 and TRBJ2-3; TRBD2 aligns across 15 bases. This CDR3 comprises 16 residues. The V gene end was trimmed by 3 bases and the J gene end by 4 bases; junction bases not matched to a gene: 2. Germline V lookup: CDR1 SGHAT, CDR2 FQNNGV. The whole variable domain, filled in from reference TRBV11-2 and TRBJ2-3, reads EAGVAQSPRYKIIEKRQSVAFWCNPISGHATLYWYQQILGQGPKLLIQFQNNGVVDDSQLPKDRFSAERLKGVDSTLKIQPAKLEDSAVYLCASSFGTSGRSDTQYFGPGTRLTVL.

The chain has TRBV10-3 and TRBJ1-1, with D possibly matching TRBD1 (6 bases). This CDR3 contains 15 residues. V lost 4 bases and J 5 bases, leaving 17 bases between the germline ends. Germline V CDR1 and CDR2: ENHRY, SYGVKD. The CDR3 coding sequence is TGTGCCATCAGTGCTACGGGACAACCAAAGACTGAAGCTTTCTTT. Protein sequence: CAISATGQPKTEAFF.

V and J are TRBV19 and TRBJ2-1, with D tentatively TRBD2 (5 bases). The CDR3 consists of 14 residues. The germline gives CDR1 LNHDA, CDR2 SQIVND (reference sequence). The germline V and J ends were trimmed by 8 bases and 4 bases, with 15 bases remaining between them. For the CDR3, the DNA is TGTGCCAGTCGTGTGGCGGGCATTTACAATGAGCAGTTCTTC. Its translation: CASRVAGIYNEQFF.

The rearrangement links TRBV6-6 to TRBJ1-6, with D unclear. Germline CDR1 and CDR2: MNHNY and SVGAGI (reference sequence). This CDR3 is 15 amino acids long. V lost 7 bases and J 5 bases, leaving 15 bases between the germline ends. The CDR3 loop reads CASTPPPADNSPLHF. In DNA, the CDR3 is TGTGCCAGCACCCCCCCGCCCGCAGATAATTCACCCCTCCACTTT.

Points on this clone: Other DNA sequences from this sample encode an identical CDR3 as well. This sequence joins TRBV5-1 and TRBJ2-7; D is perhaps TRBD2 (5 bases). CDR1 is SGHRS, CDR2 YFSETQ, per germline. The CDR3 has 11 amino acids. Trimming stripped 1 base from V and 6 bases from J, with 5 bases between. The CDR3 loop is CASSLSGEQYF. The CDR3 region has the DNA TGCGCCAGCAGCTTGAGCGGCGAGCAGTACTTC.

The chain recombines TRBV7-8 with TRBJ2-1; either TRBD1 or TRBD2 may supply D (5 bases each). V was clipped by 5 bases and J by 1 base, with 12 bases between them. The CDR3 contains 15 residues. Germline CDR1 reads SGHVS; CDR2 reads FQNEAQ. The CDR3 is CASSRGQGSYNEQFF. DNA for the CDR3: TGTGCCAGCAGCCGAGGGCAGGGATCCTACAATGAGCAGTTCTTC.

There are a few counts of this clone. The chain links TRBV11-3 to TRBJ2-2; 11 bases match TRBD1. Unmatched junction bases numbered 4, after V lost 6 bases and J lost 4 bases. The CDR3 length is 15 residues. Germline-derived CDR1 and CDR2 are SGHNT and YENEEA. CDR3 in amino acids: CASSIGTGGTGELFF. The CDR3, as DNA: TGTGCCAGCAGTATCGGGACAGGGGGCACCGGGGAGCTGTTTTTT.

CDR3 sequence reads: CASSLRTSGTSTDTQYF. CDR3 bases: TGTGCCAGCAGCCTCAGGACTAGCGGGACTAGCACAGATACGCAGTATTTT. The gene calls are TRBV5-6 and TRBJ2-3, with 12 bases aligning to TRBD2. Germline loops: CDR1 SGHDT, CDR2 YYEEEE. Unmatched junction bases numbered 6, after V lost 4 bases and J lost 0 bases. The CDR3 has 17 residues.

The chain recombines TRBV7-9 with TRBJ2-7; 9 bases are shared with TRBD2. This CDR3 spans 14 amino acids. CDR1 and CDR2 from the germline V gene are SEHNR and FQNEAQ (reference sequence). V shed 6 bases, J shed 1 base, and the junction held 4 bases outside the gene matches. This CDR3 is CASSRGRESYEQYF. CDR3 nucleotides: TGTGCCAGCAGTCGCGGGAGGGAATCCTACGAGCAGTACTTC.

The CDR3 spells CALGRDRVNEKLFF. CDR3 DNA: TGTGCCTTGGGTCGGGACAGAGTAAATGAAAAACTGTTTTTT. The J gene is TRBJ1-4, the V gene TRBV30; 7 bases are a match to TRBD1. The CDR3 is 14 amino acids. The V gene's germline CDR1 is GTSNPN and CDR2 SVGIG (reference sequence). V gave up 7 bases and J gave up 5 bases; unmatched junction bases: 10.

The genes are TRBV28 and TRBJ1-2, with D perhaps matching TRBD1 (6 bases). The V end was cut by 4 bases, the J end by 7 bases, with 16 bases between. CDR1 is MDHEN, CDR2 SYDVKM, per germline. This CDR3 has 14 amino acids. The DNA for the CDR3 is TGTGCCAGCAGTTGGACAGACCCTACGCGTGGCTACACCTTC. It yields the protein CASSWTDPTRGYTF.

The J gene is TRBJ2-7, the V gene TRBV12-5, with 7 bases fitting TRBD2. The germline gives CDR1 LGHNT, CDR2 FRNRAP. The J segment lost 5 bases and the V segment lost 5 bases, leaving 6 bases of the junction unmatched. This CDR3 has 13 residues. The CDR3 region has the DNA TGTGCTAGTGGTCCGTCGGCGGGAGACGAGCAGTACTTC. This encodes CASGPSAGDEQYF.

The genes are TRBV19 and TRBJ2-2; 12 bases fit TRBD2. Germline CDR1 and CDR2: LNHDA and SQIVND (reference sequence). V trimming: 7 bases; J trimming: 7 bases; junction bases outside the gene matches: 7. This CDR3 has 15 amino acids. CDR3 loop: CASNLGLAGHGELFF. The CDR3 nucleotides are TGTGCCAGTAACTTGGGACTAGCGGGTCACGGGGAGCTGTTTTTT.

The chain recombines TRBV5-1 with TRBJ2-1; 10 bases are a match to TRBD1. Germline CDR1 and CDR2: SGHRS and YFSETQ. The J segment lost 7 bases and the V segment lost 2 bases, leaving 3 bases of the junction unmatched. The CDR3 is 14 amino acids. CDR3 sequence (DNA): TGCGCCAGCAGCTTCGGGACAGGGGATAATGAGCAGTTCTTC. Translation: CASSFGTGDNEQFF.

The chain combines TRBV5-4 with TRBJ1-1, with D unclear. In germline, CDR1 is SGHNT, CDR2 YYREEE (reference sequence). V was clipped by 5 bases and J by 6 bases, with 8 bases between them. The CDR3 is made up of 11 amino acids. The CDR3: CASREGPEAFF. CDR3 sequence (DNA): TGTGCCAGCAGGGAGGGTCCTGAAGCTTTCTTT.

The genes are TRBV6-1 and TRBJ1-2; maybe TRBD1 (5 bases). Germline V gives CDR1 MNHNS, CDR2 SASEGT. V was shortened by 2 bases and J by 2 bases, with 12 bases between the two germline ends. This CDR3 is built from 15 residues. The CDR3 here is CASSEIGARNYGYTF. The CDR3 DNA reads TGTGCCAGCAGTGAAATAGGGGCGAGGAACTATGGCTACACCTTC.